The clone carrying this T cell receptor beta chain was counted ten times or more. Trimming removed 1 base from V and 7 bases from J, with 5 bases in between. Looked up from germline, CDR1 is LGHDT and CDR2 is YNNKEL (reference sequence). The CDR3 sequence is 12 residues long. This entry comes from a study of patients and donors after allogeneic stem cell transplantation. TCRdb reprocessed the RT-PCR reads with MiXCR, giving one entry per CDR3 protein. The sample holds about a million distinct CDR3 sequences, roughly 18% seen once. The TCR originated in a human donor who was either an allogeneic HSCT recipient or a stem cell or donor lymphocyte infusion donor (not recorded which). It is not recorded whose cells these are; they may come from a transplant donor. The chain couples TRBV3-1 to TRBJ1-5; D gene uncertain. The specimen sequenced was blood, either unsorted or a sorted T cell fraction (not recorded which). CDR3 loop: CASSQAEQPQHF. The CDR3 bases are TGTGCCAGCAGCCAAGCGGAGCAGCCCCAGCATTTT.